The present T cell receptor (beta chain) was sequenced within a study of blood T cell repertoires in COVID-19. Across the whole study: COVID-19 samples from acute and convalescent phases originated in the United States, Italy and Spain. In each case, the material was cDNA or gDNA derived from T cells, B-cell-depleted T cells, or PBMCs.

Germline CDR1 reads LNHNV; CDR2 reads YYDKDF (reference sequence). The CDR3 is 13 amino acids. V lost 5 bases to trimming and J lost 4 bases, with 12 bases between them. In the original workflow: It was from reference gene primer amplification that nucleated cell counts were estimated. Repertoires were generated with immunoSEQ multiplex PCR, while TCRdb's copy carries only in-frame clones and drops some. The V and J calls and clone size come from that table; D and trimming were worked out from the DNA. Here the sample spans tens of thousands of clones, approximately 83% being singletons. Sequenced sample: peripheral blood. The genes are TRBV15 and TRBJ2-7; a possible D gene is TRBD1 (6 bases). The receptor comes from a woman aged 55-70 years with acute or convalescent COVID-19. The CDR3 sequence is CATSQGGGYEQYF. In DNA form, the CDR3 reads TGTGCCACCAGCCAAGGGGGTGGGTACGAGCAGTACTTC.